The present TCR beta chain was sequenced within a study of blood T cell repertoires in COVID-19. V was clipped by 0 bases and J by 0 bases, with 8 bases between them. From germline, CDR1 is MNHEY and CDR2 SVGEGT. CDR3 length: 16 amino acids. Authors' analysis steps: Amplified reference gene primers provided the basis for estimating nucleated cell counts. Sequencing was performed with immunoSEQ multiplex PCR; in TCRdb, only in-frame clones are kept and a portion is missing. V and J calls plus clone size are reproduced from that table; the DNA served to infer D and trimming. The sample records 350,000 or so clones, roughly 84% being singletons. This clone appeared once.

The genes are TRBV6-2 or TRBV6-3 and TRBJ1-4, with D unclear. Sequenced material: PBMCs or T cells enriched from blood (not recorded which). This TCR was sampled from a woman aged 25 to 39 who had recovered from COVID-19. The CDR3 sequence: CASSYSTPSTNEKLFF. For the CDR3, the DNA is TGTGCCAGCAGTTACTCGACACCTTCAACTAATGAAAAACTGTTTTTT.